A selection of T cell receptor beta chains follows, all from one sample in a study of human T cells and chemical hapten exposure. Via MiXCR, TCRdb re-called the RACE reads, giving one row per CDR3 protein. The sample lists roughly 89,000 distinct CDR3 sequences; roughly 11% were seen once. The sample in question was whole blood, obtained in connection with sensitization to the hapten diphenylcyclopropenone (DPC). These receptors were collected from a woman aged 30 to 39 with alopecia areata. Some clones in this sample may be carry-over from other donors' samples. Each CDR3 is given with its conserved first and last residue. The order of the fields is CDR3 length, clone size, J gene, V gene, D gene, CDR3 DNA, CDR3 protein. D genes are given only for firm matches. Size tells how often a clone was seen (once, few, many) or the class of an expanded clone, and some rows leave it out.

length: 14; size: NA; J: TRBJ1-5; V: TRBV29-1; D: NA; DNA: TGCAGCGTTGGAGGGGGGTATAGCAATCAGCCCCAGCATTTT; CDR3: CSVGGGYSNQPQHF
length: 15; size: few; J: TRBJ2-1; V: TRBV10-3; D: TRBD2; DNA: TGTGCCATCAGCCCAGAAGGGACTAGCTTCAATGAGCAGTTCTTC; CDR3: CAISPEGTSFNEQFF
length: 11; size: many; J: TRBJ2-3; V: TRBV28; D: NA; DNA: TGTGCCAGCAATGCAGGGAGAGCGCAGTATTTT; CDR3: CASNAGRAQYF
length: 15; size: many; J: TRBJ2-7; V: TRBV3-1; D: NA; DNA: TGTGCCAGCAGCCAAGTTAGCGGCCTCTCCTACGAGCAGTACTTC; CDR3: CASSQVSGLSYEQYF
length: 15; size: NA; J: TRBJ2-5; V: TRBV5-1; D: TRBD2; DNA: TGCGCCAGCAGCTCGCTTCCGGGAGGATCAGGGACCCAGTACTTC; CDR3: CASSSLPGGSGTQYF
length: 13; size: few; J: TRBJ2-5; V: TRBV30; D: NA; DNA: TGTGCCTGGAGCCGGACGGAACAAGAGACCCAGTACTTC; CDR3: CAWSRTEQETQYF
length: 12; size: many; J: TRBJ1-1; V: TRBV5-1; D: NA; DNA: TGCGCCAGACACAGGTTATACACTGAAGCTTTCTTT; CDR3: CARHRLYTEAFF
length: 14; size: many; J: TRBJ2-1; V: TRBV3-1; D: NA; DNA: TGTGCCAGCAGCCAAGAGCGGGATAGGAATGAGCAGTTCTTC; CDR3: CASSQERDRNEQFF
length: 14; size: NA; J: TRBJ2-7; V: TRBV4-2; D: NA; DNA: TGTGCCAGCAGCCAAGATCGAATGACTTACGAGCAGTACTTC; CDR3: CASSQDRMTYEQYF
length: 14; size: many; J: TRBJ2-3; V: TRBV6-5; D: NA; DNA: TGTGCCAGCACCCCCCCCGCGGGACCGTATACGCAGTATTTT; CDR3: CASTPPAGPYTQYF
length: 18; size: many; J: TRBJ2-2; V: TRBV7-2; D: TRBD2; DNA: TGTGCCAGCAGCTCGGGACTAGCGGGGATACCGAACACCGGGGAGCTGTTTTTT; CDR3: CASSSGLAGIPNTGELFF
length: 15; size: many; J: TRBJ1-3; V: TRBV5-1; D: NA; DNA: TGCGCCAGCAGCCTGGAGGGGAACCCATCGAACACCATATATTTT; CDR3: CASSLEGNPSNTIYF
length: 13; size: NA; J: TRBJ2-1; V: TRBV10-3; D: TRBD2; DNA: TGTGCCATCAGGCAGGTGGGAGGGGATGAGCAGTTCTTC; CDR3: CAIRQVGGDEQFF
length: 18; size: many; J: TRBJ1-2; V: TRBV18; D: TRBD1; DNA: TGTGCCAGCTCACCAACAACTCCCTGGACAGGGGGGATGTATGGCTACACCTTC; CDR3: CASSPTTPWTGGMYGYTF
length: 14; size: NA; J: TRBJ1-4; V: TRBV12-3/TRBV12-4; D: NA; DNA: TGTGCCAGCGTCCCGGGGGACGGTCATGAAAAACTGTTTTTT; CDR3: CASVPGDGHEKLFF
length: 14; size: many; J: TRBJ2-1; V: TRBV29-1; D: TRBD2; DNA: TGCAGCGGGAGAGCGGGAGCCACCTACAATGAGCAGTTCTTC; CDR3: CSGRAGATYNEQFF
length: 15; size: few; J: TRBJ1-1; V: TRBV14; D: TRBD1; DNA: TGTGCCAGCAGTCGGACAGGGAGAATGAACACTGAAGCTTTCTTT; CDR3: CASSRTGRMNTEAFF
length: 15; size: many; J: TRBJ2-7; V: TRBV28; D: NA; DNA: TGTGCCAGCAGTTTAGTGGGACGGAGAACCTACGAGCAGTACTTC; CDR3: CASSLVGRRTYEQYF
length: 13; size: few; J: TRBJ1-5; V: TRBV12-3/TRBV12-4; D: TRBD1; DNA: TGTGCCAGCAATCAACAGGGGGGCCAGCCCCAGCATTTT; CDR3: CASNQQGGQPQHF
length: 14; size: many; J: TRBJ1-1; V: TRBV3-1; D: TRBD1; DNA: TGTGCCAGCAGCCACGGACAGGGGGTCACTGAAGCTTTCTTT; CDR3: CASSHGQGVTEAFF
length: 15; size: few; J: TRBJ1-1; V: TRBV7-2; D: NA; DNA: TGTGCCAGCAGCTACGCCCCAGGGATGAACACTGAAGCTTTCTTT; CDR3: CASSYAPGMNTEAFF
length: 14; size: many; J: TRBJ1-5; V: TRBV7-9; D: NA; DNA: TGTGCCAGCAGCCCAACAGGGATCAATCAGCCCCAGCATTTT; CDR3: CASSPTGINQPQHF
length: 11; size: many; J: TRBJ1-1; V: TRBV7-9; D: NA; DNA: TGTGCCAGCAGCTTAGACACTGAAGCTTTCTTT; CDR3: CASSLDTEAFF
length: 14; size: NA; J: TRBJ2-7; V: TRBV5-1; D: TRBD1; DNA: TGCGCCAGCAGCCCCGTGGGACAGGGATACGAGCAGTACTTC; CDR3: CASSPVGQGYEQYF
length: 14; size: many; J: TRBJ2-5; V: TRBV6-2/TRBV6-3; D: NA; DNA: TGTGCCAGCAGCACCGGAGGGGACCAAGAGACCCAGTACTTC; CDR3: CASSTGGDQETQYF
length: 19; size: many; J: TRBJ2-6; V: TRBV28; D: TRBD1; DNA: TGTGCCAGCAGATATAATAAGGGGGCCCCAGGGTCAGGGGCCAACGTCCTGACTTTC; CDR3: CASRYNKGAPGSGANVLTF
length: 13; size: many; J: TRBJ1-3; V: TRBV5-1; D: NA; DNA: TGTGCCAGCAGTCCCTTCTCTGGAAACACCATATATTTT; CDR3: CASSPFSGNTIYF
length: 12; size: NA; J: TRBJ2-7; V: TRBV28; D: NA; DNA: TGTGCCAGCAGCTCCCCTACCTACGAGCAGTACTTC; CDR3: CASSSPTYEQYF
length: 11; size: NA; J: TRBJ2-3; V: TRBV6-5; D: NA; DNA: TGTGCCAGCAGACGTGGAGATACGCAGTATTTT; CDR3: CASRRGDTQYF